Sequencing of this TCR beta chain was carried out in a study of T cells in Graves' hyperthyroidism and ophthalmopathy. This clonotype showed up just a few times. No antigen is known for it. Germline CDR1 KGHSH, CDR2 LQKENI. V dropped 2 bases and J dropped 3; count of bases not matched to a gene: 1. The CDR3 length is 15 residues. TCR beta CDR3 sequences were amplified from RNA transcripts. Primed by the HTBI set, a first-round RT-PCR was run on the TCR CDR3. One entry per CDR3 protein results from TCRdb running MiXCR on the multiplex PCR reads. Of approximately 600,000 distinct CDR3 sequences in the sample, more than 20% are singletons; the top ten hold around a third. Findings and caveats of the study: Among clonotypes expanded in thyroid above 0.001, most were also found in blood. Ophthalmopathy and stable hyperthyroidism were told apart by a 13 V-J model. Prediction of ophthalmopathy progression came a median 6.5 months pre-onset.

The sample taken for sequencing was blood. This TCR derives from a man aged 25 to 40 with Graves' ophthalmopathy. The chain carries TRBV18 and TRBJ1-4; TRBD1 agrees at 9 bases. DNA for the CDR3: TGTGCCAGCTCACCAGACAGGGGGTCTAATGAAAAACTGTTTTTT. This sequence encodes CASSPDRGSNEKLFF.